This TCR beta chain was sequenced for a study of type 1 and type 2 diabetes patients. About the study: Participants included type 1 and type 2 diabetes patients plus nondiabetic controls. The whole study generated around 19,000,000 paired-end reads.

The PCR template was genomic DNA. Multiplex PCR with 30 forward and 13 reverse primers amplified the TCR beta CDR3. MiXCR was run by TCRdb on the multiplex PCR reads, yielding one entry per CDR3 protein. The sample includes some 250,000 distinct CDR3 sequences, 47% seen only once; the top ten take roughly an eighth. Each diabetic donor fulfilled classification criteria for either type 1 or type 2. Donors had no other autoimmune disease or infection in four weeks. The sample holds a few counts of this clonotype. CDR1 is LNHDA and CDR2 is SQIVND in the germline V gene (reference sequence). The CDR3 extends over 15 amino acids. V lost 4 bases and J lost 2, with 13 bases in between.

This clonotype was obtained from a man aged 18-30 years with type 2 diabetes. The specimen sequenced was peripheral blood mononuclear cells (PBMCs). This chain links TRBV19 with TRBJ2-3, with D possibly called TRBD1 or TRBD2 (5 bases each). CDR3 in amino acids: CASSKGPYYTDTQYF. The CDR3 DNA sequence: TGTGCCAGTAGTAAGGGACCCTACTACACAGATACGCAGTATTTT.